The 16 T cell receptor beta chains presented below share a single source sample, sequenced in a study of patients and donors after allogeneic stem cell transplantation. A single record per CDR3 protein comes from TCRdb applying MiXCR to the RT-PCR reads. The profile shows approximately 170,000 distinct CDR3 sequences, more than 20% of them singletons. Material for sequencing was blood, either unsorted or a sorted T cell fraction (not recorded which). Receptor source: a human donor who was either an allogeneic HSCT recipient or a stem cell or donor lymphocyte infusion donor (not recorded which). It is not recorded whose cells these are; they may come from a transplant donor.

The chain couples TRBV5-8 to TRBJ2-3, with a weak D call TRBD2 (6 bases). V was trimmed by 3 bases and J by 5 bases, leaving 16 bases between them. Germline V gives CDR1 SGHTS, CDR2 YDEGEE. The CDR3 is 15 residues long. In DNA form, the CDR3 reads TGTGCCAGCAGCTCGGGACTGCCGCCAGTAGATACGCAGTATTTT. It codes for CASSSGLPPVDTQYF.

This clonotype was seen more than once but under ten times. This chain connects TRBV5-1 to TRBJ1-2; 8 bases fit TRBD1. The CDR3 runs 15 residues. V dropped 0 bases and J dropped 4; count of bases not matched to a gene: 5. Germline values: CDR1 SGHRS, CDR2 YFSETQ. The CDR3 protein is CASSLAAGGGYGYTF. In DNA, the CDR3 is TGCGCCAGCAGCTTGGCCGCAGGGGGCGGCTATGGCTACACCTTC.

This clonotype is a singleton in its sample. The chain is built from TRBV9 and TRBJ2-2, with D perhaps matching TRBD1 or TRBD2 (5 bases each). In germline, CDR1 is SGDLS, CDR2 YYNGEE. The CDR3 totals 15 residues. V lost 4 bases to trimming and J lost 0 bases, with 10 bases between them. The CDR3 DNA reads TGTGCCAGCAGCCCCCGAGGGGCGAACACCGGGGAGCTGTTTTTT. Its protein product is CASSPRGANTGELFF.

The rearrangement joins TRBV10-3 to TRBJ1-5; D call uncertain. The CDR3 spans 16 residues. Germline CDR1 and CDR2: ENHRY and SYGVKD. Trimming cost V 1 base and J 0 bases, with 10 bases left between them. The CDR3: CAISEYGKDSNQPQHF. In nucleotides, the CDR3 is TGTGCCATCAGTGAGTATGGGAAGGATAGCAATCAGCCCCAGCATTTT.

This clonotype was observed a handful of times. As DNA, the CDR3 is TGTGCCTGGAGTCGGGGGGGAGGTAAACAGCCCCAGCATTTT. The encoded protein is CAWSRGGGKQPQHF. The chain has TRBV30 and TRBJ1-5, with D tentatively TRBD1 (5 bases). The germline V gene has CDR1 GTSNPN and CDR2 SVGIG (reference sequence). Trimming left V 2 bases short and J 7 bases short, with 15 bases between. The CDR3 loop spans 14 amino acids.

The V call is TRBV12-3 or TRBV12-4, the J call TRBJ1-2; 8 bases line up with TRBD1. Unmatched junction bases numbered 4, after V lost 8 bases and J lost 2 bases. The CDR3 contains 13 residues. As DNA, the CDR3 is TGTGCCAGCCTAAACAGGGGGAACTATGGCTACACCTTC. Translation gives CASLNRGNYGYTF.

This clonotype was seen repeatedly, ten times or more. V gene TRBV5-1 combines with J gene TRBJ1-2; 8 nucleotides match TRBD1. Trimming cost V 4 bases and J 4 bases; bases outside gene matches: 9. Germline V gene lookup returns CDR1 SGHRS and CDR2 YFSETQ. The CDR3 has 15 residues. The chain's CDR3 is CASSAGTGGSYGYTF. The CDR3 DNA sequence: TGCGCCAGCAGCGCCGGGACAGGAGGTAGCTATGGCTACACCTTC.

In this sample, this clonotype turned up a few times. The gene calls are TRBV18 and TRBJ1-1, with 7 bases lining up with TRBD1. V lost 5 bases to trimming and J lost 3 bases; unmatched junction nucleotides: 3. The CDR3 sequence is 13 residues long. In germline, CDR1 is KGHSH, CDR2 LQKENI. CDR3 sequence reads: CASSSGQDTEAFF. DNA for the CDR3: TGTGCCAGCTCATCAGGACAGGACACTGAAGCTTTCTTT. Combining the CDR3 with reference TRBV18 and TRBJ1-1 gives the whole variable domain NAGVMQNPRHLVRRRGQEARLRCSPMKGHSHVYWYRQLPEEGLKFMVYLQKENIIDESGMPKERFSAEFPKEGPSILRIQQVVRGDSAAYFCASSSGQDTEAFFGQGTRLTVV.

The rearrangement links TRBV4-1 to TRBJ2-7, with D tentatively TRBD1 or TRBD2 (5 bases each). The germline CDR1 and CDR2 sequences are MGHRA and YSYEKL. Trimming removed 0 bases from V and 6 bases from J, with 9 bases in between. The CDR3 covers 13 residues. The CDR3 reads CASSQESGLEQYF. The DNA for the CDR3 is TGCGCCAGCAGCCAAGAGTCGGGGCTCGAGCAGTACTTC.

This clonotype was recorded many times. The chain has TRBV6-5 and TRBJ2-5; either TRBD1 or TRBD2 may fit D (5 bases each). CDR3 size: 12 residues. Germline V CDR1 and CDR2: MNHEY, SVGAGI. The V and J ends lost 7 bases and 7 bases respectively, with 13 bases between them. For the CDR3, the DNA is TGTGCCAGCACCTCTGTTGGGGGGACCCAGTACTTC. Translating gives CASTSVGGTQYF.

This clonotype was seen a few times. V gene TRBV12-3 or TRBV12-4 combines with J gene TRBJ1-3, with a possible D match to TRBD1 (5 bases). V was clipped by 5 bases and J by 7 bases, with 15 bases between them. The CDR3 covers 14 residues. The CDR3 loop is CASSGATSRNTIYF. In nucleotides, the CDR3 is TGTGCCAGCAGTGGGGCGACTTCCCGGAACACCATATATTTT.

The chain combines TRBV11-1 with TRBJ1-1, with D perhaps matching TRBD1 (5 bases). The germline gives CDR1 SGHAT, CDR2 FQDESV (reference sequence). The CDR3 is 14 residues long. Between the trimmed V and J ends, which lost 5 bases and 2 bases, there was a span of 12 bases. This chain's CDR3 is CASSVRQKNTEAFF. The CDR3 DNA reads TGTGCCAGCAGCGTACGACAGAAAAACACTGAAGCTTTCTTT.

This chain uses TRBV7-2 with TRBJ1-6, with a possible D match to TRBD1 (5 bases). The length of the CDR3 is 15 residues. Between the trimmed V and J ends, which lost 3 bases and 11 bases, there was a span of 17 bases. In germline, CDR1 is SGHTA, CDR2 FQGNSA. The CDR3 region is CASSLGLIGGPPLHF. The CDR3 bases are TGTGCCAGCAGCTTGGGGCTGATTGGAGGTCCACCCCTCCACTTT.

The chain couples TRBV12-3 or TRBV12-4 to TRBJ1-2; possibly TRBD1 for D (5 bases). The V gene lost 5 bases and the J gene lost 11 bases, with 15 bases spanning the gap. The CDR3 runs to 12 residues. The CDR3 sequence: CASSPEGRGYTF. The CDR3 DNA follows: TGTGCCAGCAGTCCGGAGGGACGAGGATACACCTTC.

The V gene is TRBV20-1, the J gene TRBJ1-2; maybe TRBD1 (6 bases). The CDR3 spans 14 residues. From germline, CDR1 is DFQATT and CDR2 SNEGSKA (reference sequence). Deletions cut 0 bases from V and 6 bases from J, with 14 bases between. CDR3 protein: CSARESQGFDGYTF. The DNA for the CDR3 is TGCAGTGCTAGAGAGAGTCAGGGGTTCGATGGCTACACCTTC.

The genes are TRBV28 and TRBJ1-6; weak D call: TRBD1 (5 bases). Germline V gene sequence: CDR1 MDHEN, CDR2 SYDVKM. CDR3 length equals 15 residues. Between the trimmed V and J ends, which lost 6 bases and 7 bases, there was a span of 16 bases. The CDR3 DNA reads TGTGCCAGCAGCGGATCCGGGGGAAGAAATTCACCCCTCCACTTT. Amino acids: CASSGSGGRNSPLHF.